This is a list of T cell receptor beta chains from one sample in a study of OX40 agonist ivuxolimab in advanced cancers. Here immunoSEQ multiplex PCR was the method, and the copy in TCRdb shows in-frame clones only, minus some. The table records fewer than 35,000 clones, about 73% of them present only once. The input for sequencing was CD4+ or CD8+ T cells sorted from blood, taken in a trial of the OX40 agonist ivuxolimab. These receptors were taken from an adult with an advanced solid tumor such as melanoma, head and neck, liver or kidney cancer. The CDR3 runs from the conserved cysteine through the conserved F or W. The D gene is left open where the match is weak. Clone size is shown for a subset of rows, as once, few, many or a class of expanded clone.

size | J | D | V | CDR3 | DNA
NA | TRBJ2-7 | TRBD1 | TRBV28 | CASSSLGQSSYEQYF | TGTGCCAGCAGTTCATTGGGACAGAGCTCCTACGAGCAGTACTTC
NA | TRBJ1-2 | NA | TRBV2 | CASSTDRTNYGYTF | TGTGCCAGCAGTACGGACCGGACTAACTATGGCTACACCTTC
few | TRBJ1-2 | TRBD1 | TRBV6-6 | CASKGTGEGYGYTF | TGTGCCAGCAAGGGGACAGGGGAAGGTTATGGCTACACCTTC
few | TRBJ1-1 | NA | TRBV11-1 | CASSAGTSEAFF | TGTGCCAGCAGCGCTGGAACGTCTGAAGCTTTCTTT
NA | TRBJ1-5 | TRBD1 | TRBV7-3 | CASSRTGGEGQPQHF | TGTGCCAGCAGCCGGACAGGGGGCGAGGGACAGCCCCAGCATTTT
NA | TRBJ1-1 | NA | TRBV19 | CASSIGGLNTEAFF | TGTGCCAGTAGTATTGGCGGATTGAACACTGAAGCTTTCTTT
once | TRBJ1-4 | NA | TRBV5-5 | CASSLVGISSNEKLFF | TGTGCCAGCAGCTTGGTCGGGATCAGTTCTAATGAAAAACTGTTTTTT
NA | TRBJ2-5 | NA | TRBV6-1 | CASSLESVETQYF | TGTGCCAGCAGCCTTGAGTCCGTAGAGACCCAGTACTTC
NA | TRBJ1-1 | NA | TRBV4-2 | CASSQGLGEAFF | TGTGCCAGCAGCCAGGGCCTGGGCGAAGCTTTCTTT
NA | TRBJ1-1 | NA | TRBV7-2 | CASSPRGVDTEAFF | TGTGCCAGCAGCCCACGGGGGGTTGACACTGAAGCTTTCTTT
many | TRBJ1-4 | NA | TRBV10-2 | CASSRGSATNEKLFF | TGCGCCAGCAGTCGCGGATCTGCAACTAATGAAAAACTGTTTTTT
NA | TRBJ1-2 | NA | TRBV27 | CATSPRGLGYGYTF | TGTGCCACATCCCCAAGAGGCCTGGGCTATGGCTACACCTTC
NA | TRBJ2-1 | NA | TRBV5-6 | CASGASFRNEQFF | TGTGCCAGCGGGGCTAGCTTCCGCAATGAGCAGTTCTTC
NA | TRBJ1-3 | NA | TRBV2 | CASSGDGSSGNTIYF | TGTGCCAGCAGTGGGGACGGTTCGTCTGGAAACACCATATATTTT
few | TRBJ1-2 | NA | TRBV18 | CASSPYTGIYGYTF | TGTGCCAGCTCACCATACACAGGAATCTATGGCTACACCTTC
NA | TRBJ1-2 | TRBD1 | TRBV6-1 | CASSEGDRGYYGYTF | TGTGCCAGCAGTGAGGGGGACAGGGGGTACTATGGCTACACCTTC
NA | TRBJ1-4 | TRBD1 | TRBV5-1 | CASSADREKLFF | TGCGCCAGCAGCGCGGACAGGGAAAAACTGTTTTTT
NA | TRBJ2-3 | NA | TRBV10-1 | CASSGWTTDTQYF | TGCGCCAGCAGTGGTTGGACAACAGATACGCAGTATTTT
NA | TRBJ1-6 | NA | TRBV7-9 | CASSLGSGGPYSPLHF | TGTGCCAGCAGCTTGGGGAGTGGGGGGCCGTATTCACCCCTCCACTTT
NA | TRBJ1-2 | NA | TRBV6-6 | CASSGGTAYGYTF | TGTGCCAGCAGTGGGGGGACCGCCTATGGCTACACCTTC
NA | TRBJ2-3 | NA | TRBV7-2 | CASSFIRRGTDTQYF | TGTGCCAGCAGCTTTATTCGGCGTGGCACAGATACGCAGTATTTT
NA | TRBJ2-5 | NA | TRBV29-1 | CSVEGLRGSAETQYF | TGCAGCGTTGAAGGCTTGCGGGGATCCGCAGAGACCCAGTACTTC
NA | TRBJ1-1 | NA | TRBV11-2 | CASSLVAHTEAFF | TGTGCCAGCAGCTTAGTTGCTCACACTGAAGCTTTCTTT
NA | TRBJ1-3 | NA | TRBV6-6 | CASSSSSSGNTIYF | TGTGCCAGCAGTAGCTCGAGCTCTGGAAACACCATATATTTT
NA | TRBJ1-4 | NA | TRBV6-6 | CASRGGVAEKLFF | TGTGCCAGCAGGGGAGGGGTGGCGGAAAAACTGTTTTTT